The T cell receptor (beta chain) under discussion was sequenced for a study of T cell repertoires in cytomegalovirus infection. Study-wide context: Epitope selection comprised recently identified HLA-C-restricted CMV epitopes and well-studied HLA-B-restricted CMV epitopes. CMV infection together with matching HLA type was indicated by public TCR beta signatures. Study observations and caveats: Carriers of CMV and the relevant HLA type were discriminated by public TCR beta frequency. HLA-C-restricted CMV clonotypes gave the most frequent clonotype in two of eight donors.

Each CDR3 protein is one row after TCRdb ran MiXCR on the reads. The table shows about 470,000 distinct CDR3 sequences, with 42% occurring only once. A remark on this clonotype: Its antigen is still unknown.

The germline CDR1 and CDR2 sequences are MNHEY and SVGAGI. V shed 10 bases, J shed 7 bases, and the junction held 13 bases outside the gene matches. The CDR3 sequence is 13 residues long. This rearrangement joins TRBV6-5 to TRBJ2-7; 7 bases are a match to TRBD1. The sequencing used cultured PBMCs, collected from culture after CMV antigen stimulation. The origin of this receptor is a human donor in good health (CMV status not recorded). Some clones in this sample may be carry-over from other donors' samples. The CDR3, as DNA: TGTGCCACCTCTCGACAGGGACGCGAGGAGCAGTACTTC. The encoded protein is CATSRQGREEQYF.